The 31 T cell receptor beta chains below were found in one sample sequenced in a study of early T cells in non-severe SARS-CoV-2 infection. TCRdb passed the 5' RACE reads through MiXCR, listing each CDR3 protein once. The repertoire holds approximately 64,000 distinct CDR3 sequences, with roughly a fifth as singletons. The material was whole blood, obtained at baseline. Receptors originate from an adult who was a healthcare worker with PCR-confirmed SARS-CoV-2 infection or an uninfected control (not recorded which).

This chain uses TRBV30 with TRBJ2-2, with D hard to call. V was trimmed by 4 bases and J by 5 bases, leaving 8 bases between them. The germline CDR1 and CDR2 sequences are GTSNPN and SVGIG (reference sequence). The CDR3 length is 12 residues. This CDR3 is CAWTRDTGELFF. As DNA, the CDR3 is TGTGCCTGGACTCGTGATACCGGGGAGCTGTTTTTT. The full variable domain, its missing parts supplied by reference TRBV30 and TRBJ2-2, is SQTIHQWPATLVQPVGSPLSLECTVEGTSNPNLYWYRQAAGRGLQLLFYSVGIGQISSEVPQNLSASRPQDRQFILSSKKLLLSDSGFYLCAWTRDTGELFFGEGSRLTVL.

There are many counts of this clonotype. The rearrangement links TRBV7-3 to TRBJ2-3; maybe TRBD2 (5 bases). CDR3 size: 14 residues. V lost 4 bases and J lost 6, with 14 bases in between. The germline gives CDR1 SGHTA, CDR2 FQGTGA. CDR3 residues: CASSSQAAGDTQYF. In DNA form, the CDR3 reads TGTGCCAGCAGCTCGCAGGCGGCGGGCGATACGCAGTATTTT.

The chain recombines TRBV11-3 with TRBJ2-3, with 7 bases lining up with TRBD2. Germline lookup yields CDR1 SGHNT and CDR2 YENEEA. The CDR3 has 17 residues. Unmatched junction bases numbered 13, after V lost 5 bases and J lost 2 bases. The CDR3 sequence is CASSQTTWRENTDTQYF. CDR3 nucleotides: TGTGCCAGCAGCCAGACGACCTGGCGGGAGAACACAGATACGCAGTATTTT.

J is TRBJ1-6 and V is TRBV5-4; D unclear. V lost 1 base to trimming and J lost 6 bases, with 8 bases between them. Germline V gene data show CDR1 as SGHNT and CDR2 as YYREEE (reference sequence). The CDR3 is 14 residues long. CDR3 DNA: TGTGCCAGCAGCTTGAGAATGCTTAATTCACCCCTCCACTTT. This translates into CASSLRMLNSPLHF.

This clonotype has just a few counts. CDR3 DNA sequence: TGTGCCAGCAGCTTAGTGGGGGCAGGCTACGAGCAGTACTTC. It specifies CASSLVGAGYEQYF. This chain connects TRBV7-9 to TRBJ2-7; TRBD1 is a possible D gene (6 bases). V lost 1 base to trimming and J lost 3 bases, with 10 bases between them. The V gene's germline CDR1 is SEHNR and CDR2 FQNEAQ (reference sequence). This CDR3 is built from 14 residues.

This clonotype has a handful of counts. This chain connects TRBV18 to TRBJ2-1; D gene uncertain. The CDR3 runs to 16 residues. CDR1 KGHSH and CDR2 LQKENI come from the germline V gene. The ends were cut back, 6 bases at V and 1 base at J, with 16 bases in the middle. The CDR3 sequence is CASSQTSVGSYNEQFF. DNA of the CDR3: TGTGCCAGCTCGCAGACATCCGTGGGTTCCTACAATGAGCAGTTCTTC.

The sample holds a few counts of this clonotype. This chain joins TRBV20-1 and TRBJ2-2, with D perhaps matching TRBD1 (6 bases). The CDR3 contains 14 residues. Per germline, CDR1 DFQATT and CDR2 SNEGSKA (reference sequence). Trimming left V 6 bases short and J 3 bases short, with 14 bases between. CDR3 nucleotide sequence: TGCAGTGCGGGGGCAGGGCTTGACACCGGGGAGCTGTTTTTT. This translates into CSAGAGLDTGELFF.

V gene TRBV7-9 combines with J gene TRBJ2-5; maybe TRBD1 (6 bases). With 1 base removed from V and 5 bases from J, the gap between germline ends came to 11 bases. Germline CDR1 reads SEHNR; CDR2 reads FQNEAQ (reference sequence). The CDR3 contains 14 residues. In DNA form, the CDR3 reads TGTGCCAGCAGCTTAGGACAGGCCAGCGAGACCCAGTACTTC. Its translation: CASSLGQASETQYF.

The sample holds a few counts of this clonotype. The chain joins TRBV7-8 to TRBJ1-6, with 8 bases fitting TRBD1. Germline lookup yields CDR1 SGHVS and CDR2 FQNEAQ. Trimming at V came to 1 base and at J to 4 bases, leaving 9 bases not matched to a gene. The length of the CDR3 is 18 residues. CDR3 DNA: TGTGCCAGCAGCTTAGGCCCCGCAGGGGGCAGGTATAATTCACCCCTCCACTTT. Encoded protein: CASSLGPAGGRYNSPLHF.

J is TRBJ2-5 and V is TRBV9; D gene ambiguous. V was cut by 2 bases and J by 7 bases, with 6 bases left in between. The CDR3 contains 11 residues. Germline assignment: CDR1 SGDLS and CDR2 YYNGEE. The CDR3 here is CASSVGATQYF. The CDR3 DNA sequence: TGTGCCAGCAGCGTGGGTGCGACCCAGTACTTC.

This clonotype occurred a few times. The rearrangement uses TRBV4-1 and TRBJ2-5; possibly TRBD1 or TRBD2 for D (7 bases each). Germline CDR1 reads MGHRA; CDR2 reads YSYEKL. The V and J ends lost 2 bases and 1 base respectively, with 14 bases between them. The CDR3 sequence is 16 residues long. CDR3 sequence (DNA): TGCGCCAGCAGCCAATCCGGCAGGGGGGGCCAAGAGACCCAGTACTTC. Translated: CASSQSGRGGQETQYF.

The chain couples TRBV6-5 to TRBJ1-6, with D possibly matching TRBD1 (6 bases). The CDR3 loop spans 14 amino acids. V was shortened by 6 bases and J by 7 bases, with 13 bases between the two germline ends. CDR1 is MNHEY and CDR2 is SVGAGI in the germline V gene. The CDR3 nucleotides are TGTGCCAGCAGGGCCCAGAGGGGGAATTCACCCCTCCACTTT. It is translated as CASRAQRGNSPLHF.

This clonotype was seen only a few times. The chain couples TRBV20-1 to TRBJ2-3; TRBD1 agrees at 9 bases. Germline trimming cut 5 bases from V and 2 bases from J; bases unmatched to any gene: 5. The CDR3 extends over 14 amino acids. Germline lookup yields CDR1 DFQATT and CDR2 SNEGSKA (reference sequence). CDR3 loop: CSAPGQGITDTQYF. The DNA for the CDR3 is TGCAGTGCTCCGGGACAGGGTATCACAGATACGCAGTATTTT.

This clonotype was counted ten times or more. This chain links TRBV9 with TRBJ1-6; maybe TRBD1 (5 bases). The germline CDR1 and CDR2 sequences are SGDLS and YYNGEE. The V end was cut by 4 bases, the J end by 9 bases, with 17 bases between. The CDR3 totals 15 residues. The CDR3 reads CASSTRGVGASPLHF. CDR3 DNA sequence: TGTGCCAGCAGCACCCGAGGGGTTGGCGCTTCACCCCTCCACTTT. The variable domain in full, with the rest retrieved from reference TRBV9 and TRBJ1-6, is DSGVTQTPKHLITATGQRVTLRCSPRSGDLSVYWYQQSLDQGLQFLIQYYNGEERAKGNILERFSAQQFPDLHSELNLSSLELGDSALYFCASSTRGVGASPLHFGNGTRLTVT.

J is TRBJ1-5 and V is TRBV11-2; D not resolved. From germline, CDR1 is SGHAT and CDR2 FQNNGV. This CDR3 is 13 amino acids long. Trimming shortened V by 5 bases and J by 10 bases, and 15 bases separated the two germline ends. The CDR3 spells CASSPAPPAPQHF. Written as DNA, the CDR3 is TGTGCCAGCAGCCCGGCCCCTCCCGCACCCCAGCATTTT. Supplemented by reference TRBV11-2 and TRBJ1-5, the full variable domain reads EAGVAQSPRYKIIEKRQSVAFWCNPISGHATLYWYQQILGQGPKLLIQFQNNGVVDDSQLPKDRFSAERLKGVDSTLKIQPAKLEDSAVYLCASSPAPPAPQHFGDGTRLSIL.

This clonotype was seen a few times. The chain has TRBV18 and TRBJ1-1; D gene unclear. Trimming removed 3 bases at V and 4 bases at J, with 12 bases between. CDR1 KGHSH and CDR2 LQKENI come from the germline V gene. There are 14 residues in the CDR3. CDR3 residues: CASSPAGGSTEAFF. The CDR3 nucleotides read TGTGCCAGCTCACCGGCAGGAGGAAGCACTGAAGCTTTCTTT.

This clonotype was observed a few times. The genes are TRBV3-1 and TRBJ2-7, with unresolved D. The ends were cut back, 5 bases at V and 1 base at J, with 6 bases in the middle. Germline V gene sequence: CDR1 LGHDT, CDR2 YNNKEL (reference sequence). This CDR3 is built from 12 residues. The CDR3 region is CASSDFSYEQYF. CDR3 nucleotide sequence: TGTGCCAGCAGCGATTTTTCCTACGAGCAGTACTTC.

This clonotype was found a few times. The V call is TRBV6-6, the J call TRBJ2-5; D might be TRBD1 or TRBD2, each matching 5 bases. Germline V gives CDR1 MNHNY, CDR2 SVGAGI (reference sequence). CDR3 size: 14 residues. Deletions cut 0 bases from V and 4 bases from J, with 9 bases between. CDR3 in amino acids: CASSYSGEIETQYF. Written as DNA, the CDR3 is TGTGCCAGCAGTTACTCGGGGGAGATAGAGACCCAGTACTTC.

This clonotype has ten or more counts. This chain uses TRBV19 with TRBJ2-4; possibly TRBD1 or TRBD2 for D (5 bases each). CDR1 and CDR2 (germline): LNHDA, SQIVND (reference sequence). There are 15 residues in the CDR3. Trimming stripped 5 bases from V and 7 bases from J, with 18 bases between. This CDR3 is CASSPRGGTVNIQYF. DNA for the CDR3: TGTGCCAGTAGTCCACGTGGGGGAACTGTGAACATTCAGTACTTC.

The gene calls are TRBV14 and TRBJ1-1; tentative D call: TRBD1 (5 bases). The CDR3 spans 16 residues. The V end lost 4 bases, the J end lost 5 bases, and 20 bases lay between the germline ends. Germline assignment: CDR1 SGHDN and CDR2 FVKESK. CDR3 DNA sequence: TGTGCCAGCAGCCTCGGGGACTCTTCAGTAGGGACTGAAGCTTTCTTT. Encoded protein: CASSLGDSSVGTEAFF.

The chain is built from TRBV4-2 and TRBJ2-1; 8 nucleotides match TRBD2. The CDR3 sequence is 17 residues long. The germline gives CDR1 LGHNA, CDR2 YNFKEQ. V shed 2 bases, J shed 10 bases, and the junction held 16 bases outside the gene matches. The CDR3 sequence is CASSQSVAGRSGSEQFF. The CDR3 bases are TGTGCCAGCAGCCAATCTGTAGCGGGGCGTTCCGGGTCGGAGCAGTTCTTC.

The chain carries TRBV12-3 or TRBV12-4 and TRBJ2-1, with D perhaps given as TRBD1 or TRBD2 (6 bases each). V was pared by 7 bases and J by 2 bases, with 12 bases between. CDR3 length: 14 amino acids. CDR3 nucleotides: TGTGCCAGCAAAGGGGGACTCACCTACAATGAGCAGTTCTTC. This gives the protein CASKGGLTYNEQFF.

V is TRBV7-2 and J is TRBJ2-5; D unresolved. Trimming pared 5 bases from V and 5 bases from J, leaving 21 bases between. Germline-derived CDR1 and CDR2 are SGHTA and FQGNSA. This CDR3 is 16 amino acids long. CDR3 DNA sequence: TGTGCCAGCAGCCCCAATAGGGCAGACCCTGTGGAGACCCAGTACTTC. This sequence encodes CASSPNRADPVETQYF. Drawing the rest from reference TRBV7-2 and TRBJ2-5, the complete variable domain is GAGVSQSPSNKVTEKGKDVELRCDPISGHTALYWYRQSLGQGLEFLIYFQGNSAPDKSGLPSDRFSAERTGGSVSTLTIQRTQQEDSAVYLCASSPNRADPVETQYFGPGTRLLVL.

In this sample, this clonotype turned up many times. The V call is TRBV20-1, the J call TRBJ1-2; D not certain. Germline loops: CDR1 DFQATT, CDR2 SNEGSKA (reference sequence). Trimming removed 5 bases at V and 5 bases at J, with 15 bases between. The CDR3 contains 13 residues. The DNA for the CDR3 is TGCAGTGCTGCCGTAGATTCAGATTATGGCTACACCTTC. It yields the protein CSAAVDSDYGYTF.

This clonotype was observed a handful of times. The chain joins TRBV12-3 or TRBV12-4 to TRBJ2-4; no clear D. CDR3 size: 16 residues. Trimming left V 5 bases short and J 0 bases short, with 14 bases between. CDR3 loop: CASSALVFLAKNIQYF. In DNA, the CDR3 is TGTGCCAGCAGTGCCCTAGTCTTTCTAGCCAAAAACATTCAGTACTTC.

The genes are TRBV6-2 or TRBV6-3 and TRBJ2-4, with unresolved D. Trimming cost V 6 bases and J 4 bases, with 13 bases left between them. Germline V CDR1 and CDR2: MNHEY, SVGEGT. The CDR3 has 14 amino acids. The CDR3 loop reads CASSRKVRKNIQYF. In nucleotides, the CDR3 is TGTGCCAGCAGCCGAAAGGTCCGGAAAAACATTCAGTACTTC.

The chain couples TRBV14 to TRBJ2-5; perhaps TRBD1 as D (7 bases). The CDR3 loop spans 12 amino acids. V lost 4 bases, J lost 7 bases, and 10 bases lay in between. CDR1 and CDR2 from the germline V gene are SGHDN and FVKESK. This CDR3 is CASSLQGGTQYF. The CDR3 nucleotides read TGTGCCAGCAGCCTCCAGGGGGGGACCCAGTACTTC.

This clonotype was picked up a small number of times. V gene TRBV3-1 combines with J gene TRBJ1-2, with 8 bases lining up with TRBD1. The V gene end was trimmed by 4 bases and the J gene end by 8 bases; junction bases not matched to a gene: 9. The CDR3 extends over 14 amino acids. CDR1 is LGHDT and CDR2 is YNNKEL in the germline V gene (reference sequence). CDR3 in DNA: TGTGCCAGCAGCCCAAGCGCAGGGGGCAAAGGCTACACCTTC. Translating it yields CASSPSAGGKGYTF.

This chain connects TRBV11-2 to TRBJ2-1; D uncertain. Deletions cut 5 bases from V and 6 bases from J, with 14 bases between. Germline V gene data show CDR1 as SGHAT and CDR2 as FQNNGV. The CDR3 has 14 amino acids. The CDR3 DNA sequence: TGTGCCAGCAGCCCCCAGGTAGGGTTCAATGAGCAGTTCTTC. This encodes CASSPQVGFNEQFF.

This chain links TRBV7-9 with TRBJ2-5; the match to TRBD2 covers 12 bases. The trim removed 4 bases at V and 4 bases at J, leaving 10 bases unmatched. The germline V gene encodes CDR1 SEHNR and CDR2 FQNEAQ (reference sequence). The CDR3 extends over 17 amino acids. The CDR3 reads CASSYSPETSGGETQYF. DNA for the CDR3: TGTGCCAGCAGCTACTCCCCCGAGACTAGCGGGGGAGAGACCCAGTACTTC.

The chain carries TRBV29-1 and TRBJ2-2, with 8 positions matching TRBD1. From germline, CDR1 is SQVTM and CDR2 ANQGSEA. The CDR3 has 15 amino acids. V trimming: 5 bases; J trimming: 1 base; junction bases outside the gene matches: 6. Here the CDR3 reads CSVRRGTGNTGELFF. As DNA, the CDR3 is TGCAGCGTTCGCCGCGGGACAGGGAACACCGGGGAGCTGTTTTTT.